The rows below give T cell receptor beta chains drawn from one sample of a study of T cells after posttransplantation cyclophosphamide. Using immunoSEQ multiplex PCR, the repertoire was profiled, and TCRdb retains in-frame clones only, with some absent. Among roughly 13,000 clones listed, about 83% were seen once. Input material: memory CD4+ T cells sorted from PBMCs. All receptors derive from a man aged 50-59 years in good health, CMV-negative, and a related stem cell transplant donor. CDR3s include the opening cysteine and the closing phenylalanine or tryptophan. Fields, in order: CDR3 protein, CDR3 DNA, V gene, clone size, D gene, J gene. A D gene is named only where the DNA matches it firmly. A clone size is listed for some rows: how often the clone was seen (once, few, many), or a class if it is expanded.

CDR3: CASSSLGGGTDEQYF
DNA: TGTGCCAGCAGCAGCCTCGGAGGGGGCACCGACGAGCAGTACTTC
V: TRBV5-4
size: few
D: -
J: TRBJ2-7

CDR3: CASSGQGGPTNEKLFF
DNA: TGCGCCAGCAGCGGGCAGGGAGGACCAACTAATGAAAAACTGTTTTTT
V: TRBV5-4
size: -
D: -
J: TRBJ1-4

CDR3: CASSLERGSGYTF
DNA: TGTGCCAGCAGCTTAGAACGGGGGTCTGGCTACACCTTC
V: TRBV13
size: -
D: -
J: TRBJ1-2

CDR3: CASSQGRLAGGYEQYF
DNA: TGTGCCAGCAGCCAAGGGAGACTAGCGGGAGGGTACGAGCAGTACTTC
V: TRBV14
size: -
D: TRBD2
J: TRBJ2-7

CDR3: CASSKTSGVYNEQFF
DNA: TGTGCCAGCAGCAAGACTAGCGGGGTCTACAATGAGCAGTTCTTC
V: TRBV5-8
size: -
D: TRBD2
J: TRBJ2-1

CDR3: CASSKLQGAQVGYTF
DNA: TGTGCCAGCAGCAAGCTACAGGGGGCGCAGGTTGGCTACACCTTC
V: TRBV7-2
size: -
D: TRBD1
J: TRBJ1-2

CDR3: CASSPRAGDTQYF
DNA: TGTGCCAGCAGTCCACGGGCGGGAGATACGCAGTATTTT
V: TRBV7-6
size: -
D: -
J: TRBJ2-3

CDR3: CASNQNTGELFF
DNA: TGTGCCAGCAACCAGAATACCGGGGAGCTGTTTTTT
V: TRBV2
size: once
D: -
J: TRBJ2-2

CDR3: CASSHTGTGGYYEQYF
DNA: TGTGCCAGCAGTCATACCGGGACAGGGGGCTACTACGAGCAGTACTTC
V: TRBV7-2
size: -
D: TRBD1
J: TRBJ2-7

CDR3: CASSEGGNYGYTF
DNA: TGTGCCAGCAGCGAGGGGGGGAACTATGGCTACACCTTC
V: TRBV5-4
size: -
D: -
J: TRBJ1-2

CDR3: CASSPSEDHTEAFF
DNA: TGTGCCAGCAGCCCATCGGAGGACCACACTGAAGCTTTCTTT
V: TRBV5-8
size: -
D: -
J: TRBJ1-1

CDR3: CAWMGGTQAGYGYTF
DNA: TGTGCCTGGATGGGCGGGACCCAGGCGGGGTATGGCTACACCTTC
V: TRBV30
size: few
D: -
J: TRBJ1-2

CDR3: CASHPRVGETQYF
DNA: TGTGCCAGCCACCCCAGGGTTGGGGAGACCCAGTACTTC
V: TRBV6-1
size: -
D: -
J: TRBJ2-5

CDR3: CGGTSEYEQYF
DNA: TGTGGCGGGACTAGTGAATACGAGCAGTACTTC
V: TRBV6-5
size: -
D: TRBD2
J: TRBJ2-7

CDR3: CASSGGGSLGTDTQYF
DNA: TGTGCCAGCAGCGGGGGGGGCAGCTTGGGCACAGATACGCAGTATTTT
V: TRBV9
size: few
D: -
J: TRBJ2-3

CDR3: CASSAAGLAASSGWGNEQFF
DNA: TGCGCCAGCAGCGCCGCCGGACTAGCAGCGTCGTCAGGATGGGGCAATGAGCAGTTCTTC
V: TRBV4-1
size: -
D: TRBD2
J: TRBJ2-1

CDR3: CASSLGQGGEQFF
DNA: TGTGCCAGCAGCTTAGGACAGGGGGGTGAGCAGTTCTTC
V: TRBV7-2
size: -
D: TRBD1
J: TRBJ2-1

CDR3: CASSPPGVLTGELFF
DNA: TGTGCCAGCAGTCCCCCGGGGGTTCTCACCGGGGAGCTGTTTTTT
V: TRBV6-1
size: -
D: -
J: TRBJ2-2

CDR3: CASSLELEAGNTIYF
DNA: TGTGCCAGCAGCTTGGAGCTGGAGGCTGGAAACACCATATATTTT
V: TRBV5-4
size: once
D: -
J: TRBJ1-3

CDR3: CASSRRLADDEQYF
DNA: TGTGCCAGCAGCAGAAGACTAGCGGATGACGAGCAGTACTTC
V: TRBV2
size: -
D: TRBD2
J: TRBJ2-7